Given below is one TCR beta chain in context. Participant reports of clinical history set cohort assignment. This sample was included in a study of blood T cell repertoires in COVID-19. Study-wide context: Material from acute and convalescent COVID-19 was sourced from the United States, Italy and Spain.

Profiling relied on immunoSEQ multiplex PCR, and the TCRdb table lists in-frame clones only, not all of them. This table has a few hundred thousand clones, over 80% appearing once. The germline V and J ends were trimmed by 9 bases and 10 bases, with 7 bases remaining between them. Per germline, CDR1 MDHEN and CDR2 SYDVKM. The CDR3 sequence is 9 residues long. V usage is TRBV28 and J usage is TRBJ2-1; the D gene is possibly TRBD2 (5 bases). The receptor was derived from a woman between 50 and 59 years old who had recovered from COVID-19. Material: PBMCs or T cells enriched from blood (not recorded which). CDR3 residues: CARRAEQFF. The CDR3 coding sequence is TGTGCCAGGCGGGCCGAGCAGTTCTTC.